Listed below are T cell receptor beta chains from one sample, sequenced in a study of human T cells and chemical hapten exposure. From the RACE reads, TCRdb called clonotypes with MiXCR, one entry per CDR3 protein. The sample yields 350,000 or so distinct CDR3 sequences, roughly 6.9% seen once. The sequencing here drew on whole blood, taken in connection with sensitization to the hapten diphenylcyclopropenone (DPC). Every receptor here comes from a woman aged 18-29 years with alopecia areata. Some clones in this sample may be carry-over from other donors' samples. The CDR3 runs from the conserved cysteine through the conserved F or W. A D gene is named only where the DNA matches it firmly. A row's size may be missing; if present it is once, few, many or a size class.

V,D,size,J,CDR3,DNA
TRBV3-1,NA,many,TRBJ2-3,CASSQVRGFEQYF,TGTGCCAGCAGCCAAGTGCGAGGATTTGAGCAGTATTTT
TRBV6-1,TRBD2,many,TRBJ2-3,CASTLAGGEGTDTQYF,TGTGCCAGCACACTAGCGGGGGGCGAGGGCACAGATACGCAGTATTTT
TRBV28,NA,few,TRBJ1-2,CASSFQGGGYGYTF,TGTGCCAGCAGTTTTCAGGGCGGAGGCTATGGCTACACCTTC
TRBV7-8,NA,NA,TRBJ1-4,CASSPSRANEKLFF,TGTGCCAGCAGCCCCTCACGAGCTAATGAAAAACTGTTTTTT
TRBV3-1,TRBD2,many,TRBJ2-3,CASSPYSLAGGTDTQYF,TGTGCCAGCAGCCCTTACTCCCTAGCGGGGGGCACAGATACGCAGTATTTT
TRBV7-2,TRBD1,many,TRBJ2-3,CASSSKQGPTDTQYF,TGTGCCAGCAGCTCTAAACAGGGGCCCACAGATACGCAGTATTTT
TRBV25-1,NA,NA,TRBJ2-7,CASSEYRGSITYEQYF,TGTGCCAGCAGTGAATATCGAGGGTCAATCACCTACGAGCAGTACTTC
TRBV6-6,TRBD1,few,TRBJ1-6,CASSPRQGFLGFELPLHF,TGTGCCAGCAGCCCCCGACAGGGCTTCTTGGGGTTCGAATTGCCCCTCCACTTT
TRBV7-2,TRBD1,many,TRBJ2-2,CASSLRQGLAGELFF,TGTGCCAGCAGCTTAAGACAGGGCCTGGCCGGGGAGCTGTTTTTT
TRBV6-2/TRBV6-3,NA,many,TRBJ2-6,CASTPKQQISGANVLTF,TGTGCCAGCACCCCAAAGCAACAGATTTCTGGGGCCAACGTCCTGACTTTC
TRBV20-1,TRBD1,NA,TRBJ1-1,CSAKTGLLLYTEAFF,TGCAGTGCTAAGACAGGGCTACTCCTCTACACTGAAGCTTTCTTT